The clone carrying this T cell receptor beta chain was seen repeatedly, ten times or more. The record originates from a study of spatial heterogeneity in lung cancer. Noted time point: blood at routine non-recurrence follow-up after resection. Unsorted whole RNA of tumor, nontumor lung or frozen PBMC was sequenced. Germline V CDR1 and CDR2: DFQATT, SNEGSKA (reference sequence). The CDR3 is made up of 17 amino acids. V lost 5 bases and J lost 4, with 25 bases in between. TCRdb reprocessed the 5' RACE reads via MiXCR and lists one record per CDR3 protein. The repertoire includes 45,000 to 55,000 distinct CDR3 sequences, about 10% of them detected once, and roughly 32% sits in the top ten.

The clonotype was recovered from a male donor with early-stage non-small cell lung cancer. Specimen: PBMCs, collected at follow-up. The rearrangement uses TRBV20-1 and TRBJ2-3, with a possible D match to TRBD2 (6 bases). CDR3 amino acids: CSALTPLTSKSPDTQYF. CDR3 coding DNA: TGCAGTGCTCTGACTCCCCTCACTAGCAAGAGTCCAGATACGCAGTATTTT.